These 27 T cell receptor beta chains share one sample of origin, sequenced in a study of blood T cell repertoires in COVID-19. Clones were sequenced by immunoSEQ multiplex PCR, and TCRdb holds only the in-frame ones, with some missing. The data contain 200,000 to 250,000 clones, about 80% of them singletons. The sequenced material came from peripheral blood. These TCRs come from a woman at least 80 years old with acute or convalescent COVID-19.

This clone was counted between two and nine times. J is TRBJ1-1 and V is TRBV28; tentatively, D is TRBD1 (6 bases). Trimming took off 5 bases at V and 2 bases at J, with 18 bases between the two ends. This CDR3 contains 16 residues. Germline CDR1 reads MDHEN; CDR2 reads SYDVKM. The CDR3 reads CASSPFRTVLNTEAFF. CDR3 nucleotides: TGTGCCAGCAGTCCATTCAGGACAGTCTTAAACACTGAAGCTTTCTTT.

This chain links TRBV7-2 with TRBJ2-5; 7 nucleotides agree with TRBD2. V gave up 0 bases and J gave up 4 bases; unmatched junction bases: 11. Looked up from germline, CDR1 is SGHTA and CDR2 is FQGNSA. CDR3 length equals 17 residues. In DNA, the CDR3 is TGTGCCAGCAGCTTAGCGTCCGGGTCCGGGGGGTTAGAGACCCAGTACTTC. Translation gives CASSLASGSGGLETQYF. The full variable domain, in which reference TRBV7-2 and TRBJ2-5 provide the parts outside the CDR3, is GAGVSQSPSNKVTEKGKDVELRCDPISGHTALYWYRQSLGQGLEFLIYFQGNSAPDKSGLPSDRFSAERTGGSVSTLTIQRTQQEDSAVYLCASSLASGSGGLETQYFGPGTRLLVL.

The rearrangement links TRBV15 to TRBJ2-7, with D possibly being TRBD2 (5 bases). V shed 0 bases and J shed 1 base, with 13 bases lying between them. Germline lookup yields CDR1 LNHNV and CDR2 YYDKDF (reference sequence). There are 16 residues in the CDR3. CDR3 nucleotides: TGTGCCACCAGCAGAGATGGAAGCGGAATATCCTACGAGCAGTACTTC. Amino acid sequence: CATSRDGSGISYEQYF. Combining the CDR3 with reference TRBV15 and TRBJ2-7 gives the whole variable domain DAMVIQNPRYQVTQFGKPVTLSCSQTLNHNVMYWYQQKSSQAPKLLFHYYDKDFNNEADTPDNFQSRRPNTSFCFLDIRSPGLGDTAMYLCATSRDGSGISYEQYFGPGTRLTVT.

The chain has TRBV30 and TRBJ1-4; D not certain. V was pared by 2 bases and J by 7 bases, with 5 bases between. The CDR3 runs 11 residues. The V gene's germline CDR1 is GTSNPN and CDR2 SVGIG (reference sequence). The CDR3 loop is CAWSLSEKLFF. CDR3 in DNA: TGTGCCTGGAGTCTTAGTGAAAAACTGTTTTTT. Complete variable domain (other parts from reference TRBV30 and TRBJ1-4): SQTIHQWPATLVQPVGSPLSLECTVEGTSNPNLYWYRQAAGRGLQLLFYSVGIGQISSEVPQNLSASRPQDRQFILSSKKLLLSDSGFYLCAWSLSEKLFFGSGTQLSVL.

This chain links TRBV5-1 with TRBJ2-7, with 14 bases aligning to TRBD2. CDR1 is SGHRS, CDR2 YFSETQ, per germline. J lost 10 bases, V lost 7 bases, and 13 bases had no gene match. This CDR3 comprises 15 residues. DNA of the CDR3: TGCGCCAGCTCAGAACCGGGACTAGCGGGAGAATCACAGTACTTC. It codes for CASSEPGLAGESQYF.

This clone was seen only a few times. The genes are TRBV4-2 and TRBJ2-7, with D possibly matching TRBD2 (5 bases). In germline, CDR1 is LGHNA, CDR2 YNFKEQ. There are 13 residues in the CDR3. V lost 5 bases and J 5 bases, leaving 13 bases between the germline ends. In DNA form, the CDR3 reads TGTGCCAGCAGCTCGGGGAAAGGAGACGAGCAGTACTTC. Translated, it gives CASSSGKGDEQYF.

The chain carries TRBV11-1 and TRBJ2-1; tentatively, D is TRBD1 (5 bases). The CDR3 is made up of 14 amino acids. V dropped 4 bases and J dropped 6 bases, with 13 bases sitting between them. Germline CDR1 and CDR2: SGHAT and FQDESV (reference sequence). CDR3 loop: CASSSRPGFNEQFF. The CDR3 bases are TGTGCCAGCAGCTCCCGCCCAGGGTTCAATGAGCAGTTCTTC.

CDR3 amino acids: CASKGDRASNQPQHF. The CDR3 bases are TGTGCCAGCAAAGGGGACAGGGCTAGCAATCAGCCCCAGCATTTT. This sequence joins TRBV2 and TRBJ1-5, with 9 bases lining up with TRBD1. The CDR3 is made up of 15 amino acids. The trim removed 7 bases at V and 0 bases at J, leaving 4 bases unmatched. The germline V gene has CDR1 SNHLY and CDR2 FYNNEI.

The CDR3 here is CASSSQGIGNTIYF. In DNA form, the CDR3 reads TGTGCCAGCAGCTCACAGGGGATCGGAAACACCATATATTTT. V is TRBV5-6 and J is TRBJ1-3, with 7 bases fitting TRBD1. Germline trimming cut 3 bases from V and 4 bases from J; bases unmatched to any gene: 4. Germline CDR1 is SGHDT and CDR2 is YYEEEE. This CDR3 has 14 amino acids. Filled out from reference TRBV5-6 and TRBJ1-3, the complete variable domain reads DAGVTQSPTHLIKTRGQQVTLRCSPKSGHDTVSWYQQALGQGPQFIFQYYEEEERQRGNFPDRFSGHQFPNYSSELNVNALLLGDSALYLCASSSQGIGNTIYFGEGSWLTVV.

This sequence joins TRBV7-2 and TRBJ2-1; no reliable D call. The CDR3 length is 15 residues. Germline CDR1 and CDR2: SGHTA and FQGNSA. V shed 3 bases and J shed 0 bases, with 9 bases lying between them. The CDR3 nucleotides read TGTGCCAGCAGCTTGCTCCCTAGCTCCTACAATGAGCAGTTCTTC. Translating gives CASSLLPSSYNEQFF.

V gene TRBV28 combines with J gene TRBJ1-6; D possibly corresponds to TRBD1 (6 bases). This CDR3 has 14 amino acids. V was shortened by 3 bases and J by 7 bases, with 10 bases between the two germline ends. The germline CDR1 and CDR2 sequences are MDHEN and SYDVKM. The CDR3 loop reads CASSFGRGNSPLHF. The CDR3 DNA sequence: TGTGCCAGCAGTTTCGGCAGGGGAAATTCACCCCTCCACTTT. The full variable domain, rest sourced from reference TRBV28 and TRBJ1-6, is DVKVTQSSRYLVKRTGEKVFLECVQDMDHENMFWYRQDPGLGLRLIYFSYDVKMKEKGDIPEGYSVSREKKERFSLILESASTNQTSMYLCASSFGRGNSPLHFGNGTRLTVT.

DNA of the CDR3: TGTGCCAGCAGTATTGACAGGGTCGATGGCTACACCTTC. Translated, it gives CASSIDRVDGYTF. This chain connects TRBV28 to TRBJ1-2; 7 bases are a match to TRBD1. In germline, CDR1 is MDHEN, CDR2 SYDVKM. Unmatched junction bases numbered 6, after V lost 5 bases and J lost 6 bases. The CDR3 covers 13 residues.

This chain uses TRBV4-1 with TRBJ1-1, with TRBD1 matching 7 bases. The CDR3 runs 15 residues. Trimming removed 4 bases from V and 1 base from J; junction bases left unmatched: 6. Germline V gene data show CDR1 as MGHRA and CDR2 as YSYEKL. The DNA of the CDR3 is TGCGCCAGCAGCCCCTCCCCAGGGGGGAACACTGAAGCTTTCTTT. It translates to CASSPSPGGNTEAFF.

The chain has TRBV7-2 and TRBJ2-3, with D perhaps TRBD2 (5 bases). The CDR3 is 14 residues long. CDR1 is SGHTA, CDR2 FQGNSA, per germline. The V end was cut by 5 bases, the J end by 0 bases, with 9 bases between. The CDR3 reads CASSRGASTDTQYF. As DNA, the CDR3 is TGTGCCAGCAGCCGGGGAGCTAGCACAGATACGCAGTATTTT.

The chain links TRBV28 to TRBJ1-5, with D tentatively TRBD1 (6 bases). The V gene's germline CDR1 is MDHEN and CDR2 SYDVKM. This CDR3 has 17 amino acids. Trimming removed 3 bases at V and 5 bases at J, with 20 bases between. DNA of the CDR3: TGTGCCAGCAGTTTGGGAGGGGGGGCCAGGGACCATCAGCCCCAGCATTTT. As protein: CASSLGGGARDHQPQHF.

This chain's CDR3 is CASSSVEGGTQYF. CDR3 nucleotide sequence: TGTGCCAGCAGCTCCGTGGAGGGCGGGACGCAGTATTTT. The rearrangement uses TRBV11-2 and TRBJ2-3; D is possibly TRBD2 (6 bases). The CDR3 contains 13 residues. The V end lost 4 bases, the J end lost 9 bases, and 14 bases lay between the germline ends. The V gene's germline CDR1 is SGHAT and CDR2 FQNNGV.

This chain uses TRBV2 with TRBJ2-7; the match to TRBD1 covers 7 bases. The CDR3 sequence is 13 residues long. V shed 6 bases, J shed 6 bases, and the junction held 8 bases outside the gene matches. Germline CDR1 SNHLY, CDR2 FYNNEI. The CDR3 region is CASSQYTGVEQYF. Written as DNA, the CDR3 is TGTGCCAGCAGCCAATATACAGGGGTCGAGCAGTACTTC.

This chain links TRBV9 with TRBJ2-3; D possibly corresponds to TRBD1 (6 bases). This CDR3 is 15 amino acids long. The V gene lost 3 bases and the J gene lost 2 bases, with 13 bases spanning the gap. In germline, CDR1 is SGDLS, CDR2 YYNGEE. CDR3 protein: CASSAQGSTTDTQYF. The CDR3 nucleotides are TGTGCCAGCAGCGCGCAGGGGAGCACCACAGATACGCAGTATTTT.

The chain employs TRBV7-8 and TRBJ1-2; maybe TRBD1 (5 bases). CDR3 length: 13 amino acids. CDR1 and CDR2 from the germline V gene are SGHVS and FQNEAQ. Trimming took off 1 base at V and 7 bases at J, with 10 bases between the two ends. CDR3 protein: CASSLGSGFGYTF. The CDR3 DNA follows: TGTGCCAGCAGCTTAGGTTCAGGGTTTGGCTACACCTTC. The complete variable domain, with remaining parts taken from reference TRBV7-8 and TRBJ1-2, reads GAGVSQSPRYKVAKRGQDVALRCDPISGHVSLFWYQQALGQGPEFLTYFQNEAQLDKSGLPSDRFFAERPEGSVSTLKIQRTQQEDSAVYLCASSLGSGFGYTFGSGTRLTVV.

This rearrangement joins TRBV21-1 to TRBJ2-7; the table names TRBD1, a call not compared with the DNA. TRBV21-1 is annotated as a pseudogene. There are 13 residues in the CDR3. CDR3 residues: CASSKGTGVEQYF. In DNA form, the CDR3 reads TGTGCCAGCAGCAAAGGGACAGGGGTTGAGCAGTACTTC.

V usage is TRBV18 and J usage is TRBJ1-6; D is unclear. The CDR3 contains 14 residues. The V gene's germline CDR1 is KGHSH and CDR2 LQKENI. V was shortened by 3 bases and J by 9 bases, with 12 bases between the two germline ends. The CDR3 DNA reads TGTGCCAGCTCACCGAGCACCGTACGTTCACCCCTCCACTTT. Translated: CASSPSTVRSPLHF.

The chain is built from TRBV6-5 and TRBJ2-1; D is possibly TRBD2 (5 bases). CDR1 is MNHEY and CDR2 is SVGAGI in the germline V gene. Trimming cost V 3 bases and J 1 base, with 13 bases left between them. The CDR3 extends over 16 amino acids. In DNA, the CDR3 is TGTGCCAGCAGTTATGAGGGCGGGTGGTCCTACAATGAGCAGTTCTTC. Translation: CASSYEGGWSYNEQFF.

CDR3 sequence reads: CASSLDRAYEQYF. The CDR3 nucleotides read TGTGCCAGCAGTCTCGACAGGGCCTACGAGCAGTACTTC. V and J are TRBV2 and TRBJ2-7, with 7 positions matching TRBD1. The CDR3 runs to 13 residues. Germline CDR1 and CDR2: SNHLY and FYNNEI. V trimming: 5 bases; J trimming: 2 bases; junction bases outside the gene matches: 3.

This chain joins TRBV7-8 and TRBJ2-1, with TRBD2 matching 12 bases. V lost 5 bases, J lost 7 bases, and 12 bases stayed unmatched. The V gene's germline CDR1 is SGHVS and CDR2 FQNEAQ. The CDR3 loop spans 17 amino acids. CDR3: CASSLRALAGGYNEQFF. The CDR3 DNA sequence: TGTGCCAGCAGCCTCCGGGCCCTAGCGGGAGGGTATAATGAGCAGTTCTTC.

This clone was counted once. The chain carries TRBV2 and TRBJ2-7; 9 bases match TRBD2. V was clipped by 3 bases and J by 2 bases; unmatched bases: 2. The germline gives CDR1 SNHLY, CDR2 FYNNEI. The CDR3 spans 14 residues. DNA for the CDR3: TGTGCCAGCAGTGACCAGCGGGAGGCCTACGAGCAGTACTTC. Its protein product is CASSDQREAYEQYF.

The chain is built from TRBV18 and TRBJ1-1; D is possibly TRBD1 (6 bases). Trimming took 1 base from V and 1 from J, leaving 13 bases between them. Per the germline V gene, CDR1 is KGHSH and CDR2 is LQKENI. This CDR3 has 16 amino acids. DNA for the CDR3: TGTGCCAGCTCACCACTGGAACAGGGAACGAACACTGAAGCTTTCTTT. Translating it yields CASSPLEQGTNTEAFF.

The chain is built from TRBV24-1 and TRBJ2-1, with D tentatively TRBD1 (5 bases). This CDR3 has 15 residues. Germline lookup yields CDR1 KGHDR and CDR2 SFDVKD. The ends were cut back, 4 bases at V and 4 bases at J, with 13 bases in the middle. CDR3 in amino acids: CATSDPRRGYNEQFF. CDR3 in DNA: TGTGCCACCAGTGACCCTCGTAGGGGATACAATGAGCAGTTCTTC.